The clone carrying this T cell receptor beta chain appeared a few times. Antigen specificity is unknown. After removal of 4 bases from V and 4 bases from J, the junction contained 0 bases not matched to a gene. Germline V gene data show CDR1 as MRHNA and CDR2 as SNTAGT. The CDR3 runs 15 residues. The template was genomic DNA from peripheral blood, not RNA. This record comes from a study of T cell repertoires in aging, cancer and after chemotherapy. Findings of the study overall: Untreated cancer patients had significantly lower blood TCR diversity than age-matched healthy donors.

Multiplex touch-down PCR with TRB-A/B primers amplified rearranged V-D-J TRB sequences. One entry per CDR3 protein results from TCRdb running MiXCR on the multiplex PCR reads. The table includes 10,000 to 15,000 distinct CDR3 sequences, roughly 36% detected once. This clonotype originated in a human donor in good health. The donor label of this sample is uncertain. This chain links TRBV6-4 with TRBJ2-1; 14 bases match TRBD2. The material sequenced was blood. The CDR3: CASSGTSGGYNEQFF. The CDR3 DNA reads as TGTGCCAGCAGTGGGACTAGCGGGGGGTACAATGAGCAGTTCTTC.